This is a list of T cell receptor beta chains from one sample in a study of T cell responses to AZD1222 COVID-19 vaccine. Assay: immunoSEQ multiplex PCR; the TCRdb copy retains only in-frame clones and omits some. The sample has around 140,000 clones; roughly 92% are singletons. The material was peripheral blood, obtained on day 0 of AZD1222 vaccination. These receptors came from an adult in good health. Each CDR3 is given with its conserved first and last residue. A D gene is named only where the DNA matches it firmly. Clone sizes are given selectively: once, few, many, or a class where the clone is expanded.

D	V	J	size	DNA	CDR3
NA	TRBV10-1	TRBJ1-2	NA	TGCGCCAGCAGCGGTACCACATCGAACTATGGCTACACCTTC	CASSGTTSNYGYTF
TRBD2	TRBV5-1	TRBJ2-3	NA	TGCGCCAGCAGCGAAGGACTAGCAGCAGATACGCAGTATTTT	CASSEGLAADTQYF
TRBD2	TRBV6-5	TRBJ2-1	NA	TGTGCCAGCAAGGGAGGGATTAAGTCCTACAATGAGCAGTTCTTC	CASKGGIKSYNEQFF
TRBD2	TRBV3-1/TRBV3-2	TRBJ2-7	NA	TGTGCCAGCAGCCAAGGACTAGCGGGTGCTTTCTACGAGCAGTACTTC	CASSQGLAGAFYEQYF
NA	TRBV10-3	TRBJ2-2	NA	TGTGCCATCAGAGATGCAGGAGCTGCCAATAAGAACACCGGGGAGCTGTTTTTT	CAIRDAGAANKNTGELFF
NA	TRBV28	TRBJ1-3	NA	TGTGCCAGCAGGAAGGCCGCAGGTTTTTCTGGAAACACCATATATTTT	CASRKAAGFSGNTIYF
TRBD1	TRBV6-4	TRBJ1-1	NA	TGTGCCAGCAGTGACTACCCGGGACAGGGGCCCAACACTGAAGCTTTCTTT	CASSDYPGQGPNTEAFF
NA	TRBV5-1	TRBJ2-1	once	TGCGCCAGCAGCTTCCGCTACAATGAGCAGTTCTTC	CASSFRYNEQFF
NA	TRBV19	TRBJ2-3	NA	TGTGCCAGTAGTATGCTCTCTAATGCCAGAGCAGATACGCAGTATTTT	CASSMLSNARADTQYF
NA	TRBV11-3	TRBJ2-1	once	TGTGCCAGCAGCTCCAACAGCAGGGGTGAGCAGTTCTTC	CASSSNSRGEQFF
NA	TRBV5-6	TRBJ1-1	NA	TGTGCCAGCAGCCCTGAGGAGGGTCGAGTCGCTGAAGCTTTCTTT	CASSPEEGRVAEAFF